These T cell receptor beta chains were read from a single sample in a study of blood T cell repertoires in COVID-19. The method was immunoSEQ multiplex PCR; TCRdb's version includes in-frame clones alone and lacks a portion of them. The table shows roughly 340,000 clones, with around 92% occurring only once. Sequenced sample: peripheral blood. Every receptor here comes from a woman aged 30 to 39 with COVID-19, enrolled during active disease. The conserved cysteine and the conserved F or W are not part of the CDR3 here.

CDR3aa	v_gene	j_gene
ASSPSSGGRNEQF	TRBV18	TRBJ2-1
ASSSPGQSYTEAF	TRBV7-9	TRBJ1-1
ASSLARGKGEQF	TRBV5-4	TRBJ2-1
ASSFGQANTEAF	TRBV6-5	TRBJ1-1
SASFGVGQPQH	TRBV20-1	TRBJ1-5
ASSASGRTDTQY	TRBV2	TRBJ2-3
ASSEGIRFSGELF	TRBV6-1	TRBJ2-2
ANGREHTGELF	TRBV10-3	TRBJ2-2
ASSLGGQGAVYGYT	TRBV7-2	TRBJ1-2
ASSLGQGGYT	TRBV11-3	TRBJ1-2
ASSRDTNTGELF	TRBV3-1/TRBV3-2	TRBJ2-2
ASSVRGQGYT	TRBV9	TRBJ1-2
ASGLAGGWETQY	TRBV12-5	TRBJ2-5
ASSLAGQGGYQPQH	TRBV7-2	TRBJ1-5
ASRQGNEKLF	TRBV25-1	TRBJ1-4
ASSPRLAGGSNTGELF	TRBV18	TRBJ2-2
ASSKRGGGNLREQY	TRBV3-1/TRBV3-2	TRBJ2-7
ASSLDPRQGSANSPLH	TRBV28	TRBJ1-6
ASSGRDRGSEKLF	TRBV2	TRBJ1-4
ASRGEGYGYT	TRBV6-6	TRBJ1-2
AWSALGGGTEAF	TRBV30	TRBJ1-1
ASSARREGPDTQY	TRBV10-1	TRBJ2-3
ASSFGDMLMNTEAF	TRBV11-2	TRBJ1-1
ATSRYNEKLF	TRBV15	TRBJ1-4
ASSEAYVGTGRNGYT	TRBV6-1	TRBJ1-2
ASSGDRDRGRH	TRBV2	TRBJ1-5
ASSLLSSGSTDTQY	TRBV4-1	TRBJ2-3
ASRQTGFGTDTQY	TRBV6-5	TRBJ2-3
AISDGERTEAF	TRBV10-3	TRBJ1-1
AIRGGQSNTGELF	TRBV10-3	TRBJ2-2
ASRRSDYGYT	TRBV27	TRBJ1-2
ASRMTGGDTGELF	TRBV28	TRBJ2-2
ASSTWGLAASGDTQY	TRBV3-1/TRBV3-2	TRBJ2-3
ASSSLLAPSSYEQY	TRBV11-2	TRBJ2-7
ASSTWTALNTEAF	TRBV14	TRBJ1-1
ASSLVSGQETQY	TRBV5-6	TRBJ2-5
ASSTRDPVSGNTIY	TRBV11-3	TRBJ1-3
ASRRDTGELF	TRBV10-2	TRBJ2-2
ASSLGAYYTEAF	TRBV11-2	TRBJ1-1
ASSLFSSNTEAF	TRBV5-4	TRBJ1-1
ASSQRTGELF	TRBV4-3	TRBJ2-2
AISPRQGAGTEAF	TRBV10-3	TRBJ1-1
ASSAPGQYNEQF	TRBV12-1	TRBJ2-1
ASSFERGQPQH	TRBV27	TRBJ1-5
ASSPETGGVHQPQH	TRBV11-3	TRBJ1-5
ASSLSTGSTDTQY	TRBV27	TRBJ2-3
ATSDQGTSEGGNEQF	TRBV24-1	TRBJ2-1
ASSSPRTEQETQY	TRBV11-2	TRBJ2-5
ASSRTAENSPLH	TRBV6-5	TRBJ1-6
ASSSLGQSTDTQY	TRBV11-2	TRBJ2-3
ASRQSSNYGYT	TRBV5-5	TRBJ1-2
AISESAGWDTGELF	TRBV10-3	TRBJ2-2
ASRSGQKNTEAF	TRBV6-5	TRBJ1-1
ASSLGLALETQY	TRBV11-2	TRBJ2-5
ASSESGSGSPGTQY	TRBV10-1	TRBJ2-3